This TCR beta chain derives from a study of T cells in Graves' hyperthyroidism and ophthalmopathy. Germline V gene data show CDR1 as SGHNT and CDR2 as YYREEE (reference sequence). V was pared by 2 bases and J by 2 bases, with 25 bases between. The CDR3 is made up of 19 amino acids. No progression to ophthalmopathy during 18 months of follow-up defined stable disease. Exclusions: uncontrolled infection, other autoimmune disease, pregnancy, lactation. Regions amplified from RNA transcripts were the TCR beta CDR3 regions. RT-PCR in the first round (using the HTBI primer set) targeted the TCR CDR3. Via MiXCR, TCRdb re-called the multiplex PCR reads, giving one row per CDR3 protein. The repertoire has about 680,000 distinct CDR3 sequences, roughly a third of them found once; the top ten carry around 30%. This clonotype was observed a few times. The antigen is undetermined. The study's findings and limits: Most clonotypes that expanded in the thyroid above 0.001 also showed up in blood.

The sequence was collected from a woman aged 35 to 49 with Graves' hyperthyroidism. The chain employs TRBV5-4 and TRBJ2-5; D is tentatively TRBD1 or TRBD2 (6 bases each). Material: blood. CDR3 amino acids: CASSLQGGGTELLQETQYF. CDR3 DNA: TGTGCCAGCAGCTTACAGGGAGGAGGTACCGAGCTATTACAAGAGACCCAGTACTTC. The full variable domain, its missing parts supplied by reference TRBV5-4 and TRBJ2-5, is ETGVTQSPTHLIKTRGQQVTLRCSSQSGHNTVSWYQQALGQGPQFIFQYYREEENGRGNFPPRFSGLQFPNYSSELNVNALELDDSALYLCASSLQGGGTELLQETQYFGPGTRLLVL.